The clone carrying this TCR beta chain came up many times. Its antigen is unidentified. This sample was included in a study of prognosis after radiotherapy for stage I lung cancer. On the study more broadly: Radiotherapy was SBRT in 3 to 5 fractions with a biologically effective dose of at least 100 Gy.

Genomic DNA was subjected to two-round multiplex PCR for amplification of TCR beta CDR3. With primers specific to each TRBV and TRBJ gene, the first-round PCR was performed. Each CDR3 protein gets one entry after TCRdb re-called the multiplex PCR reads with MiXCR. The sample has tens of thousands of distinct CDR3 sequences; less than 35% are singletons. The germline V gene has CDR1 LNHDA and CDR2 SQIVND (reference sequence). With 5 bases removed from V and 11 bases from J, the gap between germline ends came to 16 bases. The CDR3 runs to 13 residues. Uniform node negativity on CT and PET/CT characterised the cohort, and no patient had undergone prior chemotherapy or radiotherapy or presented other malignancies. Study results and caveats: A determination of whether the expanded TCR clones were tumor-specific was not made. Reduced Shannon entropy following stereotactic body radiation therapy was recorded in patients who developed distant metastases.

The source was PBMCs, collected before or after stereotactic body radiation therapy (not recorded which). The chain employs TRBV19 and TRBJ1-3; the D is unclear. The TCR sequence derives from a donor aged 50 or older with non-small cell lung cancer. The CDR3: CASSSTGSKAIYF. CDR3 sequence (DNA): TGTGCCAGTAGTTCGACCGGCTCAAAAGCCATATATTTT.